A single sample is the source of the 23 T cell receptor beta chains below, sequenced in a study of shared clonotypes between healthy human individuals. Sequencing was performed with immunoSEQ multiplex PCR; in TCRdb, only in-frame clones are kept and a portion is missing. The data hold roughly 1 million clones, with 65% to 80% observed a single time. Input material: memory CD4+ T cells sorted from blood. This sample's subset: CD45RA-negative fraction. All receptors derive from a man younger than 35 in good health.

V gene TRBV5-1 combines with J gene TRBJ2-5; D perhaps matches TRBD1 (5 bases). The CDR3 contains 15 residues. Germline assignment: CDR1 SGHRS and CDR2 YFSETQ. V shed 4 bases and J shed 1 base, with 14 bases lying between them. The CDR3 nucleotides are TGCGCCAGCAGCGACATTAGTGGGGCCCAAGAGACCCAGTACTTC. Its protein is CASSDISGAQETQYF.

The chain combines TRBV5-1 with TRBJ1-1, with 7 nucleotides matching TRBD1. This CDR3 contains 14 residues. Germline trimming cut 3 bases from V and 4 bases from J; bases unmatched to any gene: 6. Germline CDR1 SGHRS, CDR2 YFSETQ. The CDR3 region is CASSSTGVGTEAFF. In DNA, the CDR3 is TGCGCCAGCAGCTCCACAGGGGTCGGCACTGAAGCTTTCTTT.

This chain uses TRBV14 with TRBJ2-5; D tentatively reads TRBD1 or TRBD2 (5 bases each). Germline V gene sequence: CDR1 SGHDN, CDR2 FVKESK. The V gene lost 0 bases and the J gene lost 2 bases, with 13 bases spanning the gap. The CDR3 runs 16 residues. The CDR3 loop is CASSQDMGRTQETQYF. CDR3 nucleotides: TGTGCCAGCAGCCAAGATATGGGACGCACACAAGAGACCCAGTACTTC.

This sequence joins TRBV10-3 and TRBJ1-5, with unresolved D. This CDR3 contains 15 residues. V lost 5 bases, J lost 2 bases, and 13 bases lay in between. Germline values: CDR1 ENHRY, CDR2 SYGVKD. The CDR3 spells CAISSDPRGNQPQHF. CDR3 sequence (DNA): TGTGCCATCAGTTCGGACCCGCGTGGCAATCAGCCCCAGCATTTT.

As to this clone: Since a much larger clone is just one base distant, this may be a read error. CDR3 region: CASSSTSGNEQYF. The DNA for the CDR3 is TGTGCCAGCAGCTCCACTAGCGGGAACGAGCAGTACTTC. The V call is TRBV7-2, the J call TRBJ2-7, with TRBD2 identical over 10 bases. The trim removed 4 bases at V and 5 bases at J, leaving 2 bases unmatched. Germline CDR1 and CDR2: SGHTA and FQGNSA. CDR3 length equals 13 residues. Full variable domain (remainder filled in from reference TRBV7-2 and TRBJ2-7): GAGVSQSPSNKVTEKGKDVELRCDPISGHTALYWYRQSLGQGLEFLIYFQGNSAPDKSGLPSDRFSAERTGGSVSTLTIQRTQQEDSAVYLCASSSTSGNEQYFGPGTRLTVT.

The chain employs TRBV28 and TRBJ2-7; 7 bases line up with TRBD1. Unmatched junction bases numbered 6, after V lost 9 bases and J lost 7 bases. This CDR3 comprises 11 residues. In germline, CDR1 is MDHEN, CDR2 SYDVKM. The CDR3 DNA sequence: TGTGCCAGTTTACAGGGGTGGGAGCAGTACTTC. Translation gives CASLQGWEQYF.

The rearrangement links TRBV14 to TRBJ1-4; D is unresolved. This CDR3 region has 15 residues. The germline V gene encodes CDR1 SGHDN and CDR2 FVKESK. V was shortened by 1 base and J by 5 bases, with 11 bases between the two germline ends. CDR3 DNA: TGTGCCAGCAGCCAAGGAGGACGTAAGAATGAAAAACTGTTTTTT. Encoded protein: CASSQGGRKNEKLFF.

This clone has ten or more counts. The V gene is TRBV6-1, the J gene TRBJ2-5, with D perhaps matching TRBD2 (7 bases). Between the trimmed V and J ends, which lost 5 bases and 5 bases, there was a span of 15 bases. CDR3 length equals 14 residues. Per germline, CDR1 MNHNS and CDR2 SASEGT. DNA for the CDR3: TGTGCCAGCAGTCCCTGGGGGGGGGCGGAGACCCAGTACTTC. Protein sequence: CASSPWGGAETQYF.

This clone was observed a handful of times. The sample has other DNA sequences that encode this CDR3 too. The V and J genes are TRBV30 and TRBJ2-5, with D tentatively TRBD2 (6 bases). The V end was cut by 2 bases, the J end by 2 bases, with 9 bases between. The CDR3 totals 13 residues. Per the germline V gene, CDR1 is GTSNPN and CDR2 is SVGIG (reference sequence). The CDR3 loop is CAWSSGLQETQYF. CDR3 nucleotide sequence: TGTGCCTGGAGTAGCGGGCTACAAGAGACCCAGTACTTC.

CDR3 sequence: CATKRGSNSPLHF. DNA of the CDR3: TGTGCCACCAAGCGGGGTTCTAATTCACCCCTCCACTTT. The J gene is TRBJ1-6, the V gene TRBV15; no definite D call. Germline CDR1 and CDR2: LNHNV and YYDKDF (reference sequence). The CDR3 has 13 residues. Trimming shortened V by 7 bases and J by 6 bases, and 10 bases separated the two germline ends.

This sequence joins TRBV4-3 and TRBJ2-5; the D is unclear. The CDR3 has 15 residues. Germline CDR1 reads LGHNA; CDR2 reads YSLEER. V was clipped by 1 base and J by 5 bases, with 14 bases between them. DNA for the CDR3: TGCGCCAGCAGCCAAGCCGCGGAAGGACGGGAGACCCAGTACTTC. It yields the protein CASSQAAEGRETQYF.

This rearrangement joins TRBV30 to TRBJ1-2; 8 bases are shared with TRBD1. The V and J ends lost 2 bases and 5 bases, in that order; junction bases with no gene match: 4. CDR1 and CDR2 from the germline V gene are GTSNPN and SVGIG (reference sequence). There are 13 residues in the CDR3. The CDR3: CAWSHTGGYGYTF. CDR3 DNA sequence: TGTGCCTGGAGTCATACAGGGGGGTATGGCTACACCTTC.

The chain couples TRBV27 to TRBJ1-4, with a tentative D call TRBD1 (6 bases). The CDR3 is 14 residues long. Trimming removed 8 bases from V and 4 bases from J, with 14 bases in between. CDR1 MNHEY and CDR2 SMNVEV come from the germline V gene (reference sequence). The CDR3 spells CASGKKGGNEKLFF. The CDR3 bases are TGTGCCAGCGGGAAAAAGGGGGGTAATGAAAAACTGTTTTTT. Drawing the rest from reference TRBV27 and TRBJ1-4, the complete variable domain is EAQVTQNPRYLITVTGKKLTVTCSQNMNHEYMSWYRQDPGLGLRQIYYSMNVEVTDKGDVPEGYKVSRKEKRNFPLILESPSPNQTSLYFCASGKKGGNEKLFFGSGTQLSVL.

The chain uses TRBV9 and TRBJ1-1; no clear D gene. Germline V gene lookup returns CDR1 SGDLS and CDR2 YYNGEE. The CDR3 has 13 residues. V lost 1 base to trimming and J lost 1 base, with 5 bases between them. The CDR3 DNA is TGTGCCAGCAGCGTAAAAGGGAACACTGAAGCTTTCTTT. This encodes CASSVKGNTEAFF.

For this clone: At the DNA level, this CDR3 is encoded by other sequences in the same sample as well. CDR3 residues: CSVDRGNTGELFF. The CDR3 DNA reads as TGCAGCGTTGATCGGGGGAACACCGGGGAGCTGTTTTTT. V gene TRBV29-1 combines with J gene TRBJ2-2, with D tentatively TRBD2 (5 bases). Germline CDR1 and CDR2: SQVTM and ANQGSEA. The CDR3 covers 13 residues. The ends were cut back, 3 bases at V and 1 base at J, with 6 bases in the middle.

The chain couples TRBV19 to TRBJ1-5; TRBD1 matches 9 bases. The CDR3 runs to 14 residues. Germline lookup yields CDR1 LNHDA and CDR2 SQIVND (reference sequence). V trimming: 6 bases; J trimming: 2 bases; junction bases outside the gene matches: 2. CDR3 residues: CASRQGAGNQPQHF. CDR3 in DNA: TGTGCCAGTAGACAGGGGGCTGGCAATCAGCCCCAGCATTTT.

The chain has TRBV11-2 and TRBJ2-7; D may be TRBD1 or TRBD2 (5 bases each). The CDR3 loop spans 14 amino acids. Germline V lookup: CDR1 SGHAT, CDR2 FQNNGV. With 4 bases removed from V and 4 bases from J, the gap between germline ends came to 14 bases. In DNA form, the CDR3 reads TGTGCCAGCAGCTCAGAGGGGCTCCCGTACGAGCAGTACTTC. It codes for CASSSEGLPYEQYF.

This rearrangement joins TRBV10-1 to TRBJ2-3; D may be TRBD1 (5 bases). Germline V gives CDR1 WNHNN, CDR2 SYGVQD (reference sequence). This CDR3 contains 15 residues. The V end lost 5 bases, the J end lost 4 bases, and 16 bases lay between the germline ends. The CDR3 sequence is CASSTKSSGSDTQYF. In nucleotides, the CDR3 is TGCGCCAGCAGTACGAAATCCTCAGGGTCAGATACGCAGTATTTT.

This clone showed up just a few times. The J gene is TRBJ2-1, the V gene TRBV11-3, with D maybe TRBD2 (6 bases). Germline CDR1 is SGHNT and CDR2 is YENEEA. CDR3 length: 16 amino acids. V dropped 0 bases and J dropped 6 bases, with 15 bases sitting between them. CDR3 amino acids: CASSLDGGKFGNEQFF. The DNA for the CDR3 is TGTGCCAGCAGCTTAGATGGCGGGAAGTTCGGCAATGAGCAGTTCTTC.

The chain recombines TRBV7-9 with TRBJ2-1, with 7 bases lining up with TRBD1. Per the germline V gene, CDR1 is SEHNR and CDR2 is FQNEAQ (reference sequence). With V trimmed by 4 bases and J by 2 bases, 8 bases remained unmatched. CDR3 length: 16 residues. CDR3: CASSWNRGETYNEQFF. The CDR3, as DNA: TGTGCCAGCAGCTGGAACAGGGGCGAAACCTACAATGAGCAGTTCTTC.

This sequence joins TRBV5-4 and TRBJ2-3; D is perhaps TRBD2 (6 bases). V shed 5 bases and J shed 0 bases, with 10 bases lying between them. Germline V lookup: CDR1 SGHNT, CDR2 YYREEE (reference sequence). This CDR3 region has 14 residues. The CDR3 protein is CASSGRSSTDTQYF. In DNA form, the CDR3 reads TGTGCCAGCAGTGGGAGGTCTAGCACAGATACGCAGTATTTT.

The chain couples TRBV5-4 to TRBJ1-3; TRBD1 might be the D (5 bases). The CDR3 is made up of 12 amino acids. V dropped 4 bases and J dropped 7 bases, with 9 bases sitting between them. Germline V gene sequence: CDR1 SGHNT, CDR2 YYREEE (reference sequence). The CDR3 here is CASSNQGNTIYF. In nucleotides, the CDR3 is TGTGCCAGCAGCAACCAGGGCAACACCATATATTTT.

The chain carries TRBV18 and TRBJ1-2; D unclear. CDR1 KGHSH and CDR2 LQKENI come from the germline V gene. V was trimmed by 2 bases and J by 6 bases, leaving 13 bases between them. The length of the CDR3 is 14 residues. The CDR3 nucleotides read TGTGCCAGCTCACCAGGATCAATCCGCAATGGCTACACCTTC. Amino acids: CASSPGSIRNGYTF.